These T cell receptor beta chains were read from a single sample in a study of CD8 T cells in ankylosing spondylitis. TCRdb re-analysed the 5' RACE reads in MiXCR, keeping a single row per CDR3 protein. The sample includes 250,000 to 350,000 distinct CDR3 sequences, 20% of them seen just once. Sequenced input: blood, either unsorted or a sorted T cell fraction (not recorded which). These receptors originate from a male donor with ankylosing spondylitis or in good health (not recorded which). Each CDR3 is given with its conserved first and last residue. The order of the fields is J gene, V gene, clone size, D gene, CDR3 DNA, CDR3 protein. D genes are given only for firm matches. Clone size is stated in some rows and not others, as once, few, many or a class when expanded.

TRBJ2-1	TRBV11-2	many	NA	TGTGCCAGCGCCCGGGGGAGGTCCTACAATGAGCAGTTCTTC	CASARGRSYNEQFF
TRBJ1-2	TRBV20-1	many	TRBD1	TGCAGTGCTAACAGGGGCTATGGCTACACCTTC	CSANRGYGYTF
TRBJ2-3	TRBV3-1	many	NA	TGTGCCAGCAGCCAAGGAGGCACAGATACGCAGTATTTT	CASSQGGTDTQYF
TRBJ1-6	TRBV7-6	many	TRBD1	TGTGCCAGCAGCTTAGGCGACAGGGAAAATTCACCCCTCCACTTT	CASSLGDRENSPLHF
TRBJ2-3	TRBV11-2	NA	NA	TGTGCCAGCAGCCCTACGTTTACGGCCACAGATACGCAGTATTTT	CASSPTFTATDTQYF
TRBJ2-1	TRBV7-2	few	TRBD2	TGTGCCAGCAGCTTAAGCGGGGGAGCCGGGAATGAGCAGTTCTTC	CASSLSGGAGNEQFF
TRBJ2-1	TRBV5-1	NA	NA	TGCGCCAGCAGCTTGACAGGGCCCAATGAGCAGTTCTTC	CASSLTGPNEQFF
TRBJ2-5	TRBV28	NA	NA	TGTGCCAGCACTCCCTCTACGGGGGTCGAGACCCAGTACTTC	CASTPSTGVETQYF
TRBJ1-6	TRBV11-2	few	TRBD1	TGTGCCAGCAGCTTCCGGGACAGGGGTCGGTCACCCCTCCACTTT	CASSFRDRGRSPLHF
TRBJ2-1	TRBV9	few	TRBD2	TGTGCCAGCAGCGCGGGTGTAAGGGCGGGAGGAGAGCAGTTCTTC	CASSAGVRAGGEQFF
TRBJ2-3	TRBV20-1	few	TRBD2	TGCAGTGCTAGGCGGGGGGCGGGGACAGATACGCAGTATTTT	CSARRGAGTDTQYF
TRBJ1-1	TRBV12-5	few	NA	TGTGCTAGTGGTTTGTACAGAGGGACAACTACTGAAGCTTTCTTT	CASGLYRGTTTEAFF
TRBJ2-1	TRBV20-1	many	NA	TGCAGTGCTAGACGCGGGCAGACCTACAATGAGCAGTTCTTC	CSARRGQTYNEQFF
TRBJ2-4	TRBV28	few	NA	TGTGCCAGCAGTTTCGCGCGGACGGGTCTAGCCAAAAACATTCAGTACTTC	CASSFARTGLAKNIQYF
TRBJ2-3	TRBV5-5	few	NA	TGTGCCAGCAGCTTGGAGCCCTACACAGATACGCAGTATTTT	CASSLEPYTDTQYF
TRBJ2-1	TRBV10-3	NA	TRBD2	TGTGCCACGAGCGGGGCAGCTAACAATGAGCAGTTCTTC	CATSGAANNEQFF
TRBJ2-1	TRBV6-2/TRBV6-3	few	NA	TGTGCCAGCAGATATGGGACTGTCGGTGAGCAGTTCTTC	CASRYGTVGEQFF
TRBJ1-2	TRBV29-1	few	NA	TGCAGCGTAGGGGACGGGGACTATGGCTACACCTTC	CSVGDGDYGYTF
TRBJ1-5	TRBV20-1	few	TRBD1	TGCAGTGCTAGTAAGGGGGCAAGCAATCAGCCCCAGCATTTT	CSASKGASNQPQHF
TRBJ1-1	TRBV6-1	NA	NA	TGTGCCAGCAGCCATGGCCCAGGCAACACTGAAGCTTTCTTT	CASSHGPGNTEAFF
TRBJ2-5	TRBV6-1	few	NA	TGTGCCAGCAGTGAAGCGGGGGGAGAGACCCAGTACTTC	CASSEAGGETQYF
TRBJ2-3	TRBV20-1	NA	TRBD2	TGCAGTGCCGGTCCCTTAGCGGGAGTACTAGATACGCAGTATTTT	CSAGPLAGVLDTQYF
TRBJ2-1	TRBV12-3/TRBV12-4	NA	TRBD2	TGTGCCAGCAGTTCAAGGACTAGCGGGGGGGTACATGAGCAGTTCTTC	CASSSRTSGGVHEQFF
TRBJ2-3	TRBV29-1	few	NA	TGCAGCGTTGGAAGAGGCAGGGATACAGATACGCAGTATTTT	CSVGRGRDTDTQYF
TRBJ2-3	TRBV4-2	NA	TRBD1	TGTGCCAGCAGCCCCCGGGACAGGCTCACAGATACGCAGTATTTT	CASSPRDRLTDTQYF
TRBJ2-6	TRBV7-8	few	NA	TGTGCCAGCAGCTTAGTTCCGCAGAGTTCTGGGGCCAACGTCCTGACTTTC	CASSLVPQSSGANVLTF
TRBJ2-2	TRBV12-3/TRBV12-4	NA	TRBD2	TGTGCCAGCAGTCCCCCGTCAGCGGGAGTAGGCGGGGAGCTGTTTTTT	CASSPPSAGVGGELFF
TRBJ2-3	TRBV4-2	NA	TRBD2	TGTGCCAGCAGCCCTAGCGGGGGGGCCGCGGATACGCAGTATTTT	CASSPSGGAADTQYF
TRBJ1-1	TRBV5-1	few	TRBD1	TGCGCCAGCAGCCCGCAGACAGGGGCGGCTGAAGCTTTCTTT	CASSPQTGAAEAFF
TRBJ1-1	TRBV29-1	few	NA	TGCAGCGCAACCCCCTCCGGAGTCACTGAAGCTTTCTTT	CSATPSGVTEAFF
TRBJ1-2	TRBV7-9	NA	TRBD1	TGTGCCAGCAGCTTAGCCGTCGGGACAGGATTAAATAGCTACACCTTC	CASSLAVGTGLNSYTF
TRBJ2-1	TRBV12-3/TRBV12-4	NA	NA	TGTGCCAGCAGTTTAGGGACTCCGCATGAGCAGTTCTTC	CASSLGTPHEQFF
TRBJ1-2	TRBV7-2	few	NA	TGTGCCAGCAGCTTCGGCAGGGTTCACTATGGCTACACCTTC	CASSFGRVHYGYTF
TRBJ1-2	TRBV28	NA	TRBD1	TGTGCCAGCAGGGACAGGGCTAACTATGGCTACACCTTC	CASRDRANYGYTF
TRBJ2-5	TRBV25-1	NA	TRBD1	TGTGCCAGCAGTGGGAAGGGACAGGGTATTTGGGAGACCCAGTACTTC	CASSGKGQGIWETQYF
TRBJ2-3	TRBV5-1	NA	NA	TGCGCCAGCACCCTCCTTTTTGGCACAGATACGCAGTATTTT	CASTLLFGTDTQYF
TRBJ1-4	TRBV5-1	NA	TRBD1	TGCGCCAGCAGGTCCGGGACAGCAACTAATGAAAAACTGTTTTTT	CASRSGTATNEKLFF
TRBJ2-1	TRBV15	NA	NA	TGTGCCACCAGCAGAGACAGGATGGAGTACAATGAGCAGTTCTTC	CATSRDRMEYNEQFF